This record looks at one T cell receptor (beta chain) sequence and its context. RNA transcripts gave rise to amplified TCR beta CDR3 regions. TCR CDR3 regions were first amplified by RT-PCR with HTBI primers. Each CDR3 protein gets one entry after TCRdb re-called the multiplex PCR reads with MiXCR. The sample carries around 700,000 distinct CDR3 sequences, roughly 32% recorded once. This entry belongs to a study of T cells in Graves' hyperthyroidism and ophthalmopathy. The CDR3 totals 16 residues. V was shortened by 4 bases and J by 2 bases, with 18 bases between the two germline ends. Germline CDR1 reads SGHDN; CDR2 reads FVKESK. Stable hyperthyroidism: no ophthalmopathy progression over 18 months of follow-up. The study based diagnoses on clinical symptoms, serum thyroxine and TRAb, thyroid ultrasound and orbital computed tomography.

This sequence joins TRBV14 and TRBJ2-7, with D unresolved. This TCR came from a middle-aged woman with Graves' hyperthyroidism. Sequencing was done on a sample of blood. The CDR3 sequence is CASSPDDGPGPYEQYF. CDR3 DNA: TGTGCCAGCAGCCCGGACGACGGTCCGGGTCCCTACGAGCAGTACTTC.